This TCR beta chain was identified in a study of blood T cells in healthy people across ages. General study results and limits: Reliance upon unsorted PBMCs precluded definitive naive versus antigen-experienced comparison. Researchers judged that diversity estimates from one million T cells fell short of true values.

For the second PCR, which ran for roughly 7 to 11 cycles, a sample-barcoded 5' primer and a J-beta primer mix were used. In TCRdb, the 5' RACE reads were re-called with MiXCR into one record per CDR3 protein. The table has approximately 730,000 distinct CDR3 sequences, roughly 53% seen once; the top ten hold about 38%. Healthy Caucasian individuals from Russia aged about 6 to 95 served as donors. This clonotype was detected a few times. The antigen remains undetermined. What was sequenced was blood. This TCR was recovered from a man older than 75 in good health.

The CDR3 DNA sequence: TGTGCCAGCAGCCCCCTGTGGCCCTACAATGAGCAGTTCTTC. As protein: CASSPLWPYNEQFF. The chain joins TRBV7-9 to TRBJ2-1; D not resolved. Trimming shortened V by 5 bases and J by 2 bases, and 10 bases separated the two germline ends. The CDR3 spans 14 residues. The germline CDR1 and CDR2 sequences are SEHNR and FQNEAQ (reference sequence).